Included here is one T cell receptor (beta chain) sequence, with context. The antigen it recognizes is unknown. No quality values exist for individual bases; no much larger clone is one base distant. V is reduced by 3 bases and J by 7 bases, leaving a spacing of 10 bases between them. The germline V gene gives CDR1 as KGHSH and CDR2 as LQKENI. The CDR3 measures 13 amino acids from cysteine to phenylalanine. Only the CDR3 part of the read is kept: 39 bases, read in frame from the first base. The entry originates in a study of cytomegalovirus exposure and HLA in healthy donors (dated by TCRdb to between 2016 and 2019). For the study in its entirety: According to an earlier analysis of around 600 of the donors, about 180 million T cells yielded some 110 million unique TCR beta sequences and around 280 Gb of sequence data. An early release that covered several hundred HLA-typed donors contained approximately 300 gigabases of sequencing data and tens of millions of unique TCR sequences. Of the roughly 400 genotyped donors, 65% to 90% fell in the genetic ancestry cluster associated with self-reported Caucasian donors. The study was designed to test whether signatures of past pathogen exposure could be identified by cataloging public T cell receptors. The study used immunosequencing to profile the T cell repertoires of 670 or so subjects and linked those repertoires to cytomegalovirus serostatus. A separate validation cohort of more than 100 different subjects was used in addition to the 666-subject first cohort. To predict cytomegalovirus infection status, the study combined high-throughput TCR immunosequencing, statistical association of individual TCRs with disease status, and machine learning. In a later analysis, previously published TCR beta repertoires from 550 to 750 donors were re-analyzed and high-resolution HLA genotyping was added so that TCR occurrence patterns could be studied. In the later analysis, no new phenotypic data were used to find candidate immune exposures; instead, reliance was placed on TCR beta sequences and their occurrence across donors. To decide whether each TCR beta V gene segment behaved as functional or pseudogenic, an earlier analysis of over 500 of the donors relied on high-throughput TCR beta sequencing. Alongside the repertoire data, information on donor age, sex, ethnicity and CMV serostatus was compiled. A later genetic analysis used genome-wide SNP genotypes for about 55% of the 666 donors, treating that subset as a discovery cohort. All discovery cohort repertoires had been generated on a single sequencing platform. HLA typing included class I and class II loci at four-digit resolution. The number of typed donors differed by locus: roughly 629-640 for A, B, C, DRB1 and DQB1; approximately 530 for DQA1; roughly 600 for DPA1; and some 450 for DPB1. Because of strong linkage in the cohort, roughly five DR-DQ haplotypes were treated as single units for association and clustering. Among 300 to 500 genotyped donors of the cohort, an average of roughly 230,000 unique TCR beta nucleotide sequences was sequenced per donor, of which about 20% were non-productive. What the work shows at the level of the full study, not this receptor alone: V-gene and J-gene trimming of TCR beta chains was associated with a missense DCLRE1C variant in a later genetic analysis, and the association was replicated in an independent cohort. The sequencing pipeline was judged likely to have produced a cluster of highly shared sequence variants as a technical artifact. Because the 87-base-pair reads could not distinguish some IMGT-functional V segments, including TRBV6-2 and TRBV6-3, those segments were excluded. Because HLA typing was missing for some donors at each locus, association tests included only the typed subset. Compared with the approximately 700-donor mean, donors in an Asian-associated ancestry cluster had fewer N-insertions in productive TCRs, according to a later genetic analysis. A further reported finding was that TCR beta sequences accurately predicted the HLA-A and HLA-B alleles for most subjects in the first cohort. The authors suggested that the approach could potentially be generalized to other disease states and immunological phenotypes. Presence/absence analyses assumed roughly uniform sequencing depth across donors, an assumption that may not hold. According to a later analysis, most CMV-associated TCR beta chains appeared to be HLA-restricted, and the HLA associations seemed to be driven largely by CMV exposure. Most TCR sequences were observed very rarely across donors, whereas some public TCRs were present in many individuals. In an earlier analysis of several hundred of the donors, most TCR beta V segments were observed in productive rearrangements about 87% or about 30% of the time, broadly matching IMGT annotations. Linkage disequilibrium might explain the correlated functional status among segregating V segments, but an unknown experimental factor could not be ruled out. A later analysis reported that several top co-occurrence clusters appeared linked to parvovirus B19, influenza, CMV and Epstein-Barr virus. A later analysis associated roughly 17,000 TCR beta sequences with specific HLA alleles at a false discovery rate of 0.05. A later analysis found that HLA-associated TCR beta chains were more clonally expanded and had lower generation probabilities than equally common non-associated chains. The study gave a list of under 200 TCR beta chains associated with cytomegalovirus. Immune exposure information for the cohort was limited to CMV serostatus. When HLA alleles, especially DR and DQ, strongly co-occurred, TCR associations were difficult to assign to individual alleles. The classifier was reported to diagnose cytomegalovirus status with high specificity and sensitivity in both the original and validation cohorts. A few of the identified cytomegalovirus-associated TCR beta chains were confirmed in vitro to be specific for cytomegalovirus antigens. Because counts were too low, some 17 rarely observed V segments, including chromosome 9 orphons, were excluded from the earlier analysis of around 590 of the donors. The cohort was sequenced for TCR beta chains only, and without alpha or paired-chain data the features that could be detected were limited. In a later analysis, the rate of TCR association differed among HLA loci, with DRB1 alleles having the most associated TCRs and HLA-C alleles having the fewest.

Preparation of the library involved the immunoSEQ multiplex PCR assay. A mixture of 60 forward primers for TCR Vbeta segments and 13 reverse primers for TCR Jbeta segments was used in the multiplex PCR. The CDR3 region of rearranged TCR beta genes was amplified from genomic DNA by a multiplex PCR assay. Amplified TCR beta libraries were sequenced as 87-base-pair reads on the Illumina HiSeq System. In the paper's pipeline: In a later analysis, roughly 80 million unique TCR beta chains were counted across the approximately 640 repertoires, and roughly 10 million of these chains were shared by at least two donors. A nearest-neighbor algorithm error-corrected the raw reads and collapsed the reads into unique sequences, merging closely related sequences to remove PCR and sequencing errors. CDR3 sequences were aligned to IMGT reference sequences to assign V, D and J gene segments. For a sequence to be retained, a match of at least six nucleotides to both a V gene segment and a J gene segment was required. A rearrangement counted as productive if the CDR3 had no stop codons and remained in frame with V and J, and every other rearrangement counted as non-productive. CDR3 was defined according to IMGT convention as the region running from the second conserved V-encoded cysteine to the conserved J-encoded phenylalanine. The earlier analysis of roughly 590 of the donors excluded sequences that lacked an unambiguous match to a single V gene segment. An earlier analysis of a few hundred of the donors called V segments functional above 56.7% productive rearrangements and segregating when the between-donor standard deviation exceeded 5%. A statistical classification framework was built for diagnosing cytomegalovirus status from the catalog of TCR beta chain sequences. V and J gene assignment, in a later analysis, came from comparing TCR nucleotide sequences with IMGT/GENE-DB human TR gene sequences. Using the TCRdist pipeline, a later analysis assigned CDR3 sequences along with most-parsimonious VDJ recombination scenarios. A later analysis defined each TCR beta chain by its CDR3 amino acid sequence plus V-gene family, and excluded reads lacking a unique V-gene family. In a later analysis, 450 to 600 highly shared, low-generation-probability nucleotide sequences were removed to address suspected cross-contamination and a sequencing artifact. In a later analysis, a clonal expansion index for each public chain was calculated from normalized within-repertoire ranks of inferred template counts. In a later analysis, generation probabilities were computed using a VDJ recombination model fitted to out-of-frame rearrangements, and the results were checked against IGoR. In a later analysis, hypergeometric tests were used to score TCR-TCR, TCR-HLA and TCR-CMV co-occurrence, with a repertoire-size bias correction applied to TCR pairs. A later analysis estimated false discovery rates by permuting HLA or CMV assignments 20 times. In a later analysis, co-occurring TCRs were grouped using DBSCAN, and TCRdist sequence similarity was added for clustering within HLA-allele-positive subsets. Repertoires with fewer than 30,000 or more than 120,000 public chains were left out of co-occurrence clustering, as were a handful of repertoires with anomalous nucleotide sharing. TCRdb carries this immuneACCESS record with in-frame sequences only. Its versions omit some clonotypes, under half of them owing to an unresolved V gene in the studies checked, with the rest unexplained. V, J and clone size are those of that table, while D and trimming were read from the DNA. Within this sample are 120,000 or so clones, with about four fifths of them counted one time only. Roughly 3.5% of the sample goes to the ten largest clones.

The cohort consisted of more than 650 healthy bone marrow donors. Cohort members were all nominally healthy when sampled, although unrecorded immune exposures were likely present. The donor was CMV seropositive and was included in the group of 250 to 300 seropositive cohort members. A peripheral blood sample was provided by each donor, and peripheral blood mononuclear cells were used for TCR beta sequencing. Genomic DNA extraction from the blood cell samples was performed with the Qiagen DNeasy Blood Extraction Kit. The TCR was taken from a woman aged 40 to 50 in good health and CMV-seropositive. The source material was PBMCs. This sequence uses TRBV18 and TRBJ2-1; the D gene cannot be named for sure. The CDR3 reads CASSPKQQNEQFF. The sequenced DNA is TGTGCCAGCTCACCGAAACAACAAAATGAGCAGTTCTTC.